This T cell receptor beta chain was profiled in a study of response to subunit inactivated influenza vaccine. Study results and limitations: Researchers suggested that each seasonal influenza vaccination recruits few new T cells.

V was cut by 0 bases and J by 4 bases, with 13 bases left in between. This CDR3 spans 16 amino acids. The V gene's germline CDR1 is LGHNA and CDR2 YNFKEQ. TCRdb analysed the RT-PCR reads with MiXCR anew, one entry per CDR3 protein. The data contain roughly 500,000 distinct CDR3 sequences, roughly 25% of them singletons. Comment on this clonotype: Its antigen is unknown.

Sequencing was performed on CD4+ T cells sorted from PBMCs, taken 5 days after vaccination. This TCR derives from a man between 45 and 60 years old who received an inactivated influenza vaccine. The J gene is TRBJ1-5, the V gene TRBV4-2, with TRBD1 as a possible D gene (5 bases). The CDR3: CASSQDLGGKNQPQHF. In nucleotides, the CDR3 is TGTGCCAGCAGCCAAGATCTGGGGGGGAAAAATCAGCCCCAGCATTTT.